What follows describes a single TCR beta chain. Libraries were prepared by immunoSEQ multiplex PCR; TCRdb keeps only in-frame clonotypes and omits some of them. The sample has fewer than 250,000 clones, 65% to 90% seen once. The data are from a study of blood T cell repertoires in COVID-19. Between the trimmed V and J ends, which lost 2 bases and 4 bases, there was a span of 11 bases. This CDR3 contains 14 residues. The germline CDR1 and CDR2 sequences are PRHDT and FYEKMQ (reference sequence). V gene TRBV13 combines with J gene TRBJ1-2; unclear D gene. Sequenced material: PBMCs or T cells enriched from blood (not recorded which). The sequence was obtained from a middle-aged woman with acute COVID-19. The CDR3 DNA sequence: TGTGCCAGCAGCTTATGGCCAGGACTCTATGGCTACACCTTC. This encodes CASSLWPGLYGYTF. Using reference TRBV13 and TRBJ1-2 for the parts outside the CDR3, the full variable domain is AAGVIQSPRHLIKEKRETATLKCYPIPRHDTVYWYQQGPGQDPQFLISFYEKMQSDKGSIPDRFSAQQFSDYHSELNMSSLELGDSALYFCASSLWPGLYGYTFGSGTRLTVV.